The following is a T cell receptor beta chain sequence with its context. Germline CDR1 is SGHNT and CDR2 is YENEEA. V dropped 5 bases and J dropped 2 bases, with 16 bases sitting between them. CDR3 length: 15 residues. The sample originates from a study of shared T cell receptors in the human thymus. Only in-frame clones appear in the TCRdb table, and some are missing; sequencing was by immunoSEQ multiplex PCR. The sample yields hundreds of thousands of clones, approximately 87% seen once. This sample also appeared in a second study, on human thymus T cells. That paper adds: During corrective heart surgery, resections were taken, and the thymus tissue came from them. Thymic and blood repertoires appeared to display a bias in their usage of V and J genes. Related research has reported that thymic repertoires overlap highly among unrelated individuals.

The chain recombines TRBV11-3 with TRBJ2-7; D may be TRBD1 (5 bases). The sequence was collected from a boy under three years old with a congenital heart defect. Material: thymocytes. The CDR3 DNA sequence: TGTGCCAGCAGCCACATGGGGCGGCTGCCCTACGAGCAGTACTTC. This translates into CASSHMGRLPYEQYF. The full variable domain, with the rest looked up from reference TRBV11-3 and TRBJ2-7, is EAGVVQSPRYKIIEKKQPVAFWCNPISGHNTLYWYLQNLGQGPELLIRYENEEAVDDSQLPKDRFSAERLKGVDSTLKIQPAELGDSAVYLCASSHMGRLPYEQYFGPGTRLTVT.